One sample yielded the 29 T cell receptor beta chains listed below, sequenced in a study of early T cells in non-severe SARS-CoV-2 infection. Each CDR3 protein is one row after TCRdb ran MiXCR on the 5' RACE reads. The sample contains 77,000 or so distinct CDR3 sequences, roughly 15% of which appear only once. The source material was whole blood, sampled at baseline. These receptors were obtained from an adult who was a healthcare worker with PCR-confirmed SARS-CoV-2 infection or an uninfected control (not recorded which).

The chain links TRBV18 to TRBJ1-2; D may be TRBD1 (6 bases). Trimming left V 2 bases short and J 2 bases short, with 9 bases between. The CDR3 has 14 amino acids. Germline CDR1 KGHSH, CDR2 LQKENI. CDR3 protein: CASSPGTPNYGYTF. The DNA for the CDR3 is TGTGCCAGCTCACCAGGGACACCCAACTATGGCTACACCTTC.

The table lists this clonotype with many counts. This rearrangement joins TRBV30 to TRBJ1-1; possibly TRBD1 for D (5 bases). Germline CDR1 GTSNPN, CDR2 SVGIG (reference sequence). The CDR3 spans 12 residues. Trimming cost V 5 bases and J 10 bases, with 17 bases left between them. DNA of the CDR3: TGTGCCTGGGCCGGGTCGGGGACCGGAGCTTTCTTT. The encoded protein is CAWAGSGTGAFF. The complete variable domain, with remaining parts taken from reference TRBV30 and TRBJ1-1, reads SQTIHQWPATLVQPVGSPLSLECTVEGTSNPNLYWYRQAAGRGLQLLFYSVGIGQISSEVPQNLSASRPQDRQFILSSKKLLLSDSGFYLCAWAGSGTGAFFGQGTRLTVV.

This clonotype was recorded many times. The rearrangement uses TRBV20-1 and TRBJ2-3, with a possible D match to TRBD2 (6 bases). Trimming took off 3 bases at V and 0 bases at J, with 16 bases between the two ends. The CDR3 runs to 16 residues. Germline values: CDR1 DFQATT, CDR2 SNEGSKA (reference sequence). CDR3 nucleotides: TGCAGTGCTAGGGTAGCGGCGGGGACTAGCACAGATACGCAGTATTTT. The encoded protein is CSARVAAGTSTDTQYF.

The genes are TRBV5-1 and TRBJ2-7; D is ambiguous. Germline lookup yields CDR1 SGHRS and CDR2 YFSETQ. The V gene lost 5 bases and the J gene lost 6 bases, with 15 bases spanning the gap. This CDR3 spans 13 amino acids. CDR3 region: CASSHTKGREQYF. In DNA form, the CDR3 reads TGCGCCAGCAGTCACACGAAGGGCCGCGAGCAGTACTTC.

The chain carries TRBV27 and TRBJ1-1; perhaps TRBD1 as D (6 bases). The CDR3 runs 13 residues. Germline-derived CDR1 and CDR2 are MNHEY and SMNVEV (reference sequence). With 6 bases removed from V and 4 bases from J, the gap between germline ends came to 12 bases. DNA of the CDR3: TGTGCCAGCAGAGTCCACAGGGTCACTGAAGCTTTCTTT. It is translated as CASRVHRVTEAFF.

This chain uses TRBV6-6 with TRBJ1-2, with 8 nucleotides matching TRBD1. CDR1 and CDR2 from the germline V gene are MNHNY and SVGAGI (reference sequence). Trimming removed 5 bases from V and 4 bases from J; junction bases left unmatched: 9. The CDR3 is made up of 15 amino acids. The CDR3 DNA is TGTGCCAGCAGTCCCAGGGGGCAAATCATCTATGGCTACACCTTC. Translated, it gives CASSPRGQIIYGYTF.

CDR3 bases: TGTGCCAGCTCACCAGACATCGGCTCCTACAATGAGCAGTTCTTC. It translates to CASSPDIGSYNEQFF. The rearrangement uses TRBV18 and TRBJ2-1; D gene unclear. Trimming cost V 2 bases and J 0 bases, with 8 bases left between them. The germline V gene has CDR1 KGHSH and CDR2 LQKENI. The CDR3 runs to 15 residues.

This clonotype occurred once. This chain links TRBV5-1 with TRBJ2-7; D not certain. Germline assignment: CDR1 SGHRS and CDR2 YFSETQ. With 6 bases removed from V and 6 bases from J, the gap between germline ends came to 16 bases. This CDR3 region has 13 residues. CDR3 sequence reads: CASTQDRASEQYF. DNA of the CDR3: TGCGCCAGCACCCAAGATCGGGCCTCCGAGCAGTACTTC.

Many counts were recorded for this clonotype. J is TRBJ1-3 and V is TRBV29-1; 7 nucleotides line up with TRBD1. This CDR3 contains 14 residues. Germline CDR1 reads SQVTM; CDR2 reads ANQGSEA. J was trimmed by 2 bases and V by 7 bases; bases with no gene match: 8. The DNA of the CDR3 is TGCAGCGCAGTGGACAGGAGTGCTGGAAACACCATATATTTT. Its protein product is CSAVDRSAGNTIYF.

This clonotype was observed a handful of times. This chain uses TRBV11-2 with TRBJ1-1; D perhaps matches TRBD1 (5 bases). CDR1 is SGHAT, CDR2 FQNNGV, per germline. V was shortened by 2 bases and J by 1 base, with 8 bases between the two germline ends. The CDR3 length is 14 residues. The CDR3 DNA is TGTGCCAGCAGCTTAAATCAGGGGAACACTGAAGCTTTCTTT. Amino acid sequence: CASSLNQGNTEAFF.

This clonotype was seen only a few times. This rearrangement joins TRBV7-7 to TRBJ2-5; TRBD1 aligns across 7 bases. This CDR3 is built from 19 residues. V gave up 2 bases and J gave up 0 bases; unmatched junction bases: 15. Germline V gives CDR1 SSHAT, CDR2 FNYEAQ (reference sequence). The DNA for the CDR3 is TGTGCCAGCAGCTTAAGGGGGCTGGAAGGGGGTACCTACCAAGAGACCCAGTACTTC. Amino acid sequence: CASSLRGLEGGTYQETQYF. Combining the CDR3 with reference TRBV7-7 and TRBJ2-5 gives the whole variable domain GAGVSQSPRYKVTKRGQDVTLRCDPISSHATLYWYQQALGQGPEFLTYFNYEAQPDKSGLPSDRFSAERPEGSISTLTIQRTEQRDSAMYRCASSLRGLEGGTYQETQYFGPGTRLLVL.

The sample holds many counts of this clonotype. The chain is built from TRBV29-1 and TRBJ2-7, with D perhaps TRBD1 or TRBD2 (5 bases each). The CDR3 extends over 15 amino acids. Germline CDR1 SQVTM, CDR2 ANQGSEA. V lost 6 bases to trimming and J lost 7 bases, with 25 bases between them. CDR3 bases: TGCAGCGTCCCAGGTCAAGGGACGCTTTTTAGGGAGCAGTACTTC. Protein: CSVPGQGTLFREQYF.

This clonotype was observed many times. The chain carries TRBV7-6 and TRBJ2-7; 8 bases agree with TRBD1. The CDR3 is 14 residues long. Germline-derived CDR1 and CDR2 are SGHVS and FNYEAQ. V shed 5 bases, J shed 6 bases, and the junction held 9 bases outside the gene matches. Here the CDR3 DNA reads TGTGCCAGCAGCCCAGGGGGCTTTATCCTCGAGCAGTACTTC. This encodes CASSPGGFILEQYF.

Here the CDR3 DNA reads TGCAGCGTTGAAGAGGGTAAGGGCGTTGAGACCCAGTACTTC. Its translation is CSVEEGKGVETQYF. The rearrangement uses TRBV29-1 and TRBJ2-5, with no clear D. Per germline, CDR1 SQVTM and CDR2 ANQGSEA. With 0 bases removed from V and 5 bases from J, the gap between germline ends came to 13 bases. There are 14 residues in the CDR3.

The chain carries TRBV18 and TRBJ2-5; no clear D. The germline V gene encodes CDR1 KGHSH and CDR2 LQKENI. V was trimmed by 2 bases and J by 5 bases, leaving 9 bases between them. The CDR3 covers 13 residues. The CDR3 reads CASSPSDIETQYF. CDR3 nucleotides: TGTGCCAGCTCACCATCCGACATCGAGACCCAGTACTTC. Filled out from reference TRBV18 and TRBJ2-5, the complete variable domain reads NAGVMQNPRHLVRRRGQEARLRCSPMKGHSHVYWYRQLPEEGLKFMVYLQKENIIDESGMPKERFSAEFPKEGPSILRIQQVVRGDSAAYFCASSPSDIETQYFGPGTRLLVL.

This clonotype has at least ten counts. The chain uses TRBV7-2 and TRBJ2-7; D not resolved. Per the germline V gene, CDR1 is SGHTA and CDR2 is FQGNSA. Trimming took 5 bases from V and 6 from J, leaving 11 bases between them. The CDR3 spans 12 residues. Here the CDR3 DNA reads TGTGCCAGCAGCCCCGATATCCCCGAGCAGTACTTC. This gives the protein CASSPDIPEQYF.

This clonotype was recorded at least ten times. The chain uses TRBV4-1 and TRBJ2-7; 7 positions agree with TRBD2. V dropped 0 bases and J dropped 7; count of bases not matched to a gene: 9. Germline V gives CDR1 MGHRA, CDR2 YSYEKL. CDR3 length equals 15 residues. The CDR3 loop is CASSQETQRGGEQYF. The CDR3 DNA follows: TGCGCCAGCAGCCAAGAAACTCAGCGCGGGGGTGAGCAGTACTTC.

Notes on this clonotype: A much larger clonotype is one base distant, so this may be a read error. This likely comes from a read error, as the CDR3 has no conserved phenylalanine or tryptophan at its end. V and J are TRBV7-9 and TRBJ2-7; 7 bases are shared with TRBD2. CDR3 size: 15 residues. V dropped 1 base and J dropped 0; count of bases not matched to a gene: 3. Germline V lookup: CDR1 SEHNR, CDR2 FQNEAQ (reference sequence). The CDR3 region is CASSLGDYTSYEQYL. CDR3 bases: TGTGCCAGCAGCTTAGGGGACTATACCTCCTACGAGCAGTACTTG.

This clonotype was observed many times. This sequence joins TRBV28 and TRBJ2-1; D is ambiguous. The germline gives CDR1 MDHEN, CDR2 SYDVKM. The V end was cut by 6 bases, the J end by 1 base, with 13 bases between. CDR3 length equals 15 residues. The CDR3 region is CASRKSALSYNEQFF. The DNA of the CDR3 is TGTGCCAGCAGAAAATCGGCCCTATCCTACAATGAGCAGTTCTTC.

As concerns this clonotype: One end of the junction fails to match germline, which may point to a read error. This chain connects TRBV11-2 to TRBJ2-1; D call uncertain. This CDR3 spans 15 amino acids. The germline V gene has CDR1 SGHAT and CDR2 FQNNGV. The CDR3 loop is CASSLGLSSYNDQFF. CDR3 bases: TGTGCCAGCAGCTTAGGGCTGAGCTCCTACAATGATCAGTTCTTC.

The chain recombines TRBV7-2 with TRBJ2-7, with no clear D. There are 14 residues in the CDR3. The ends were cut back, 3 bases at V and 0 bases at J, with 9 bases in the middle. The germline CDR1 and CDR2 sequences are SGHTA and FQGNSA. The CDR3 sequence is CASSFLINSYEQYF. DNA for the CDR3: TGTGCCAGCAGCTTTCTTATCAACTCCTACGAGCAGTACTTC.

This clonotype has at least ten counts. V and J are TRBV19 and TRBJ1-4; no clear D gene. Germline CDR1 and CDR2: LNHDA and SQIVND (reference sequence). This CDR3 has 12 residues. V lost 5 bases and J lost 8, with 9 bases in between. The CDR3 here is CASSAKGEKLFF. CDR3 coding DNA: TGTGCCAGTAGTGCAAAAGGGGAAAAACTGTTTTTT.

This clonotype was detected a few times. The J gene is TRBJ1-6, the V gene TRBV6-6, with D unclear. Trimming took off 7 bases at V and 4 bases at J, with 17 bases between the two ends. This CDR3 is 16 amino acids long. Germline V gene sequence: CDR1 MNHNY, CDR2 SVGAGI (reference sequence). As DNA, the CDR3 is TGTGCCAGCACCTCTTTACAAGGGAAGTATAATTCACCCCTCCACTTT. Residues: CASTSLQGKYNSPLHF.

This clonotype has a handful of counts. V is TRBV27 and J is TRBJ2-3; 10 nucleotides line up with TRBD2. This CDR3 is 18 amino acids long. The germline V gene encodes CDR1 MNHEY and CDR2 SMNVEV (reference sequence). Trimming took 7 bases from V and 2 from J; bases not matched to a gene: 15. The CDR3 DNA sequence: TGTGCCAGCACCCCTCCTGGGCGGACTAGCGGAATCACAGATACGCAGTATTTT. Translated: CASTPPGRTSGITDTQYF.

This clonotype was counted only a few times. The chain joins TRBV6-6 to TRBJ1-5, with TRBD1 matching 7 bases. CDR1 is MNHNY, CDR2 SVGAGI, per germline (reference sequence). The CDR3 covers 15 residues. V was pared by 8 bases and J by 4 bases, with 11 bases of the junction left unmatched. CDR3 amino acids: CASLEQGRGNQPQHF. The CDR3 DNA reads TGTGCCAGCTTGGAACAGGGGAGAGGGAATCAGCCCCAGCATTTT.

The chain combines TRBV20-1 with TRBJ2-2, with 8 bases matching TRBD2. From germline, CDR1 is DFQATT and CDR2 SNEGSKA (reference sequence). This CDR3 has 15 residues. Trimming took 1 base from V and 4 from J; bases not matched to a gene: 5. This CDR3 reads CSARVAGRATGELFF. The DNA for the CDR3 is TGCAGTGCTAGAGTAGCCGGGAGGGCCACCGGGGAGCTGTTTTTT.

There are a few counts of this clonotype. The chain joins TRBV7-9 to TRBJ1-5; weak D call: TRBD1 (5 bases). The germline CDR1 and CDR2 sequences are SEHNR and FQNEAQ (reference sequence). The CDR3 spans 14 residues. V lost 4 bases and J lost 3, with 10 bases in between. CDR3 nucleotide sequence: TGTGCCAGCAGCTCAACAGGTCCCAATCAGCCCCAGCATTTT. Protein sequence: CASSSTGPNQPQHF.

The chain's CDR3 is CATSDPGTRGNQPQHF. In DNA, the CDR3 is TGTGCCACCAGTGACCCGGGGACAAGGGGTAATCAGCCCCAGCATTTT. The chain is built from TRBV24-1 and TRBJ1-5; weak D call: TRBD1 (6 bases). Trimming took 4 bases from V and 4 from J, leaving 16 bases between them. The CDR3 has 16 amino acids. Germline lookup yields CDR1 KGHDR and CDR2 SFDVKD.

This clonotype has ten or more counts. CDR3 sequence: CASSIRDRVTDTQYF. CDR3 nucleotide sequence: TGTGCCAGCAGCATCCGGGACAGGGTCACAGATACGCAGTATTTT. The V gene is TRBV9, the J gene TRBJ2-3, with TRBD1 matching over 9 bases. With V trimmed by 4 bases and J by 2 bases, 5 bases remained unmatched. The CDR3 loop spans 15 amino acids. Germline V CDR1 and CDR2: SGDLS, YYNGEE.